This entry describes one T cell receptor beta chain. The sample belongs to a study of blood T cell repertoires in COVID-19. Background on the study: The study drew acute and convalescent COVID-19 samples from the United States, Italy and Spain.

The V gene lost 0 bases and the J gene lost 2 bases, with 7 bases spanning the gap. Per the germline V gene, CDR1 is GTSNPN and CDR2 is SVGIG (reference sequence). The CDR3 runs to 13 residues. Per the study methods: Reference gene primer amplification yielded estimated nucleated cell counts. Here immunoSEQ multiplex PCR was the method, and the copy in TCRdb shows in-frame clones only, minus some. That table supplies the V and J calls and clone size; D and trimming were determined from the DNA. Of over 130,000 clones listed, around 90% are singletons. The receptor comes from a woman aged 60 to 75 with active or convalescent COVID-19. Sequencing was performed on peripheral blood. The V call is TRBV30, the J call TRBJ1-1, with unresolved D. This chain's CDR3 is CAWSVLENTEAFF. CDR3 nucleotides: TGTGCCTGGAGTGTTTTAGAAAACACTGAAGCTTTCTTT.